Below, 19 T cell receptor beta chains from the same sample are listed, as sequenced in a study of T cells in Graves' hyperthyroidism and ophthalmopathy. Regions amplified from RNA transcripts were the TCR beta CDR3 regions. The HTBI primer set was used in a first-round RT-PCR of the TCR CDR3. MiXCR was run by TCRdb on the multiplex PCR reads, yielding one entry per CDR3 protein. The sample consists of approximately 610,000 distinct CDR3 sequences, roughly 14% of them appearing once. Sequencing used blood. The receptors originated from a woman in her forties with Graves' ophthalmopathy.

This clonotype was observed many times. This clone may be a read error of a much larger clone one base away. The chain combines TRBV7-2 with TRBJ2-5; D gene ambiguous. Trimming shortened V by 1 base and J by 3 bases, and 3 bases separated the two germline ends. The CDR3 consists of 12 residues. Per germline, CDR1 SGHTA and CDR2 FQGNSA. As DNA, the CDR3 is TGTGCCAGCAGCTTAGTCGAAGAGACCCAGTACTTC. The encoded protein is CASSLVEETQYF.

This clonotype showed up many times. The chain employs TRBV29-1 and TRBJ2-7; D perhaps matches TRBD1 (6 bases). Germline CDR1 reads SQVTM; CDR2 reads ANQGSEA. The CDR3 contains 12 residues. The V end was cut by 6 bases, the J end by 3 bases, with 12 bases between. CDR3 region: CSVGDNDYEQYF. As DNA, the CDR3 is TGCAGCGTGGGGGACAACGACTACGAGCAGTACTTC.

This clonotype was seen only a few times. The J gene is TRBJ2-3, the V gene TRBV10-3; D is possibly TRBD1 or TRBD2 (6 bases each). Looked up from germline, CDR1 is ENHRY and CDR2 is SYGVKD. Trimming shortened V by 4 bases and J by 4 bases, and 12 bases separated the two germline ends. The CDR3 has 14 residues. Here the CDR3 reads CAISVKEGADTQYF. CDR3 coding DNA: TGTGCCATCAGTGTAAAGGAGGGGGCAGATACGCAGTATTTT.

This clonotype appeared many times. The CDR3 is CASSSHRGTEAFF. The CDR3 nucleotides read TGTGCCAGCAGTTCCCACAGGGGCACTGAAGCTTTCTTT. The V and J genes are TRBV27 and TRBJ1-1; 7 bases map to TRBD1. The V segment lost 4 bases and the J segment 4 bases; nucleotides outside the gene matches: 3. From germline, CDR1 is MNHEY and CDR2 SMNVEV (reference sequence). The CDR3 totals 13 residues.

This clonotype was recorded many times. The chain is built from TRBV7-9 and TRBJ1-1; 9 nucleotides line up with TRBD1. This CDR3 spans 13 amino acids. V was pared by 8 bases and J by 6 bases, with 7 bases of the junction left unmatched. The V gene's germline CDR1 is SEHNR and CDR2 FQNEAQ (reference sequence). Here the CDR3 DNA reads TGTGCCAGCTTGGGGACAGGGTCACCTGAAGCTTTCTTT. Protein: CASLGTGSPEAFF.

This clonotype was detected many times. The chain joins TRBV13 to TRBJ2-7; the match to TRBD1 covers 7 bases. CDR1 PRHDT and CDR2 FYEKMQ come from the germline V gene (reference sequence). The CDR3 sequence is 14 residues long. The junction had 6 bases not matched to a gene; V was cut back by 1 base and J by 6 bases. CDR3 in amino acids: CASSLVERGLEQYF. The CDR3 nucleotides read TGTGCCAGCAGCTTAGTTGAGAGGGGGCTCGAGCAGTACTTC. Using reference TRBV13 and TRBJ2-7 for the parts outside the CDR3, the full variable domain is AAGVIQSPRHLIKEKRETATLKCYPIPRHDTVYWYQQGPGQDPQFLISFYEKMQSDKGSIPDRFSAQQFSDYHSELNMSSLELGDSALYFCASSLVERGLEQYFGPGTRLTVT.

The sample holds many counts of this clonotype. J is TRBJ2-5 and V is TRBV6-2 or TRBV6-3; 10 bases are shared with TRBD2. The CDR3 contains 18 residues. Germline V gene lookup returns CDR1 MNHEY and CDR2 SVGEGT. J lost 5 bases, V lost 0 bases, and 12 bases had no gene match. The DNA for the CDR3 is TGTGCCAGCAGTTACTCGGAAAGGCTAGCGGGAGAGGTGGAGACCCAGTACTTC. Translating gives CASSYSERLAGEVETQYF.

This clonotype was found many times. This chain links TRBV30 with TRBJ2-2, with a weak D call TRBD2 (5 bases). CDR3 length equals 14 residues. The germline V gene encodes CDR1 GTSNPN and CDR2 SVGIG (reference sequence). V was trimmed by 4 bases and J by 3 bases, leaving 12 bases between them. CDR3 in DNA: TGTGCCTGGACGCGTAAGAGGGACACCGGGGAGCTGTTTTTT. Amino acid sequence: CAWTRKRDTGELFF. The whole variable domain, remainder taken from reference TRBV30 and TRBJ2-2, is SQTIHQWPATLVQPVGSPLSLECTVEGTSNPNLYWYRQAAGRGLQLLFYSVGIGQISSEVPQNLSASRPQDRQFILSSKKLLLSDSGFYLCAWTRKRDTGELFFGEGSRLTVL.

Many counts were recorded for this clonotype. The CDR3 bases are TGTGCCACCAGCGCCCGGCCGGGACGGAAACAAGAGACCCAGTACTTC. It is translated as CATSARPGRKQETQYF. The chain uses TRBV15 and TRBJ2-5; D may match TRBD1 or TRBD2 (5 bases each). This CDR3 region has 16 residues. V dropped 5 bases and J dropped 2 bases, with 18 bases sitting between them. Germline assignment: CDR1 LNHNV and CDR2 YYDKDF (reference sequence). Filled out from reference TRBV15 and TRBJ2-5, the complete variable domain reads DAMVIQNPRYQVTQFGKPVTLSCSQTLNHNVMYWYQQKSSQAPKLLFHYYDKDFNNEADTPDNFQSRRPNTSFCFLDIRSPGLGDTAMYLCATSARPGRKQETQYFGPGTRLLVL.

This clonotype was seen only a few times. J is TRBJ2-2 and V is TRBV11-1; D is perhaps TRBD1 (6 bases). The CDR3 consists of 20 residues. Germline lookup yields CDR1 SGHAT and CDR2 FQDESV (reference sequence). Between the trimmed V and J ends, which lost 0 bases and 0 bases, there was a span of 20 bases. The CDR3 DNA reads as TGTGCCAGCAGCTTAGCCGCATCCGACAGGAGAATGCCGAACACCGGGGAGCTGTTTTTT. Translation gives CASSLAASDRRMPNTGELFF.

Many counts were recorded for this clonotype. The rearrangement joins TRBV4-1 to TRBJ2-7; D is perhaps TRBD2 (5 bases). This CDR3 comprises 15 residues. Germline values: CDR1 MGHRA, CDR2 YSYEKL. With 1 base removed from V and 6 bases from J, the gap between germline ends came to 16 bases. As DNA, the CDR3 is TGCGCCAGCAGCCAAGCCGGGAAGGGAGAGGGCGAGCAGTACTTC. As protein: CASSQAGKGEGEQYF.

This clonotype has ten or more counts. This sequence joins TRBV12-3 or TRBV12-4 and TRBJ2-7, with a weak D call TRBD2 (6 bases). V dropped 2 bases and J dropped 2 bases, with 22 bases sitting between them. The CDR3 spans 18 residues. The CDR3 sequence is CASSLIWLDYPTTYEQYF. Written as DNA, the CDR3 is TGTGCCAGCAGTTTAATATGGTTGGACTACCCAACGACCTACGAGCAGTACTTC.

This clonotype was seen a few times. The chain is built from TRBV6-2 or TRBV6-3 and TRBJ2-7, with 12 bases aligning to TRBD2. Germline V gene sequence: CDR1 MNHEY, CDR2 SVGEGT. V gave up 0 bases and J gave up 5 bases; unmatched junction bases: 2. There are 15 residues in the CDR3. CDR3 loop: CASSYSTSGSHEQYF. CDR3 DNA: TGTGCCAGCAGTTACTCGACTAGCGGGAGTCACGAGCAGTACTTC.

This clonotype occurred many times. The rearrangement uses TRBV2 and TRBJ2-2, with D maybe TRBD2 (6 bases). Trimming removed 4 bases from V and 6 bases from J, with 18 bases in between. CDR1 and CDR2 from the germline V gene are SNHLY and FYNNEI. The length of the CDR3 is 16 residues. The CDR3 sequence: CASSAKSGVLAGELFF. In DNA form, the CDR3 reads TGTGCCAGCAGTGCGAAGTCGGGAGTGTTGGCCGGGGAGCTGTTTTTT.

This clonotype has a count of ten or more. The genes are TRBV7-9 and TRBJ1-1; TRBD1 aligns across 7 bases. V trimming: 7 bases; J trimming: 2 bases; junction bases outside the gene matches: 7. The CDR3 is made up of 14 amino acids. Germline V gives CDR1 SEHNR, CDR2 FQNEAQ (reference sequence). In DNA form, the CDR3 reads TGTGCCAGCACTTTTGGGACAGTTAACACTGAAGCTTTCTTT. Translated, it gives CASTFGTVNTEAFF.

In this sample, this clonotype turned up many times. This chain links TRBV28 with TRBJ2-7; tentative D call: TRBD1 (6 bases). CDR1 and CDR2 (germline): MDHEN, SYDVKM. Trimming took 2 bases from V and 2 from J, leaving 13 bases between them. The length of the CDR3 is 15 residues. CDR3 coding DNA: TGTGCCAGCAGTTTACCCGGCGCAGGGGCCTACGAGCAGTACTTC. Translation: CASSLPGAGAYEQYF.

This clonotype was counted only a few times. This chain links TRBV6-1 with TRBJ2-5, with 11 bases lining up with TRBD2. Germline CDR1 reads MNHNS; CDR2 reads SASEGT. The ends lost 5 bases at V and 4 bases at J; junction bases unmatched: 9. CDR3 size: 16 residues. The CDR3 DNA follows: TGTGCCAGCAGTCCCATAGCGGGAGGGCGGGGAGAGACCCAGTACTTC. This translates into CASSPIAGGRGETQYF.

This clonotype was found many times. The rearrangement links TRBV28 to TRBJ1-2; 8 bases are a match to TRBD1. This CDR3 is 13 amino acids long. The germline V gene has CDR1 MDHEN and CDR2 SYDVKM. V gave up 6 bases and J gave up 4 bases; unmatched junction bases: 4. The CDR3 sequence: CASRPGGPYGYTF. The DNA of the CDR3 is TGTGCCAGCAGACCAGGGGGCCCCTATGGCTACACCTTC.

The chain employs TRBV12-3 or TRBV12-4 and TRBJ2-5; D unclear. The V gene lost 3 bases and the J gene lost 0 bases, with 11 bases spanning the gap. This CDR3 comprises 15 residues. The DNA of the CDR3 is TGTGCCAGCAGTTTGCCGGACGGCCACCAAGAGACCCAGTACTTC. Translating it yields CASSLPDGHQETQYF.